This T cell receptor (beta chain) was sequenced during a study of metastatic and nonmetastatic thyroid tumors. Looking at the study overall: Repertoires from blood and tumor or nodule tissue of malignant and benign thyroid patients were compared.

Points from the study as a whole: Significantly greater TCR beta diversity was reportedly found in malignant thyroid tumors than in benign nodules (in blood and tumor).

This clone qualifies as medium-sized (0.01 to 0.1%). The antigen remains undetermined. Among the patients, none had received any treatment before thyroid surgery. Unmatched junction bases numbered 9, after V lost 0 bases and J lost 3 bases. CDR3 size: 16 residues. CDR1 is DFQATT and CDR2 is SNEGSKA in the germline V gene (reference sequence). In the authors' methods: Differences in CDR3 between clinicopathological groups were drawn on to build a classifier intended to discriminate distant-metastatic papillary thyroid cancer patients. With MiXCR, TCRdb called clones anew from the PCR reads. TCRdb's processing, not the authors' own work, is the source of the V and J calls. The sample records some 12,000 clones, 20% to 30% being singletons.

The sequencing sample was made of tumor tissue. The TCR was taken from a female donor with papillary thyroid cancer or a benign thyroid nodule (not recorded which). Some clones in this sample may be carry-over from other donors' samples. This rearrangement joins TRBV20-1 to TRBJ2-3; 7 nucleotides match TRBD2. This chain's CDR3 is CSARDLASGQTDTQYF. The CDR3 bases are TGCAGTGCTAGAGATCTGGCTAGCGGCCAAACAGATACGCAGTATTTT.